This T cell receptor beta chain was retrieved from a study of Ad26.COV2.S vaccination and SARS-CoV-2 variants. The overall study: This donor came from the COV1001 trial of Ad26.COV2.S.

Study results and caveats: The TCR breadth and depth analyses may have produced an underestimate of total T cell responses.

Treatment here: some 20 received Ad26.COV2.S at low or high dose, single or two shots; 5 received placebo; per-sample allocation not given. The samples date from day 63 after the first vaccine or placebo injection. This person who donated was an adult of 18-55 years in Boston. Clones were sequenced by immunoSEQ multiplex PCR, and TCRdb holds only the in-frame ones, with some missing. The sample includes about 680,000 clones, around 89% seen only once; the top ten take approximately 1.5%. Concerning this clone itself: Its antigen is unknown.

This sequence originates from a person between 18 and 65 years old who received the Ad26.COV2.S COVID-19 vaccine or a placebo. The specimen comprised peripheral blood, sampled in a trial of Ad26.COV2.S vaccine versus placebo.

The CDR3 spells CASSPLGHNTEAFF. The CDR3 nucleotides are TGTGCCAGCAGTCCCTTGGGACATAACACTGAAGCTTTCTTT. The V gene is TRBV25-1, the J gene TRBJ1-1; tentative D call: TRBD1 (6 bases). CDR1 is MGHDK and CDR2 is SYGVNS in the germline V gene. V lost 5 bases to trimming and J lost 2 bases, with 12 bases between them. The CDR3 covers 14 residues.